This TCR beta chain emerged from a study of vaccination and CD4 T cells after COVID-19. Overall study context: Researchers treated cells with overlapping spike peptides taken from SARS-CoV-2, HCoV-NL63, HCoV-OC43 and HCoV-229E.

Unmatched junction bases numbered 6, after V lost 6 bases and J lost 4 bases. This CDR3 has 13 residues. Germline loops: CDR1 DFQATT, CDR2 SNEGSKA (reference sequence). Remarks on this clonotype: Its antigen is as yet unknown.

The treatment here: approximately 11-day PBMC culture with coronavirus spike peptide pools or control peptides (ViraFEST assay). An Oncomine TCR Beta short-read assay was used to sequence the DNA from cultured CD4+ T cells. TCRdb reprocessed the PCR reads via MiXCR and lists one record per CDR3 protein. The sample yields 15,000 or so distinct CDR3 sequences, around 59% seen once. This receptor was taken from a human donor who had recovered from COVID-19. The sample was CD4+ T cells from blood, cultured in vitro. V usage is TRBV20-1 and J usage is TRBJ1-3; TRBD1 aligns across 7 bases. DNA of the CDR3: TGCAGTGCACCCAGGGGGGACGGAAACACCATATATTTT. Translating it yields CSAPRGDGNTIYF.